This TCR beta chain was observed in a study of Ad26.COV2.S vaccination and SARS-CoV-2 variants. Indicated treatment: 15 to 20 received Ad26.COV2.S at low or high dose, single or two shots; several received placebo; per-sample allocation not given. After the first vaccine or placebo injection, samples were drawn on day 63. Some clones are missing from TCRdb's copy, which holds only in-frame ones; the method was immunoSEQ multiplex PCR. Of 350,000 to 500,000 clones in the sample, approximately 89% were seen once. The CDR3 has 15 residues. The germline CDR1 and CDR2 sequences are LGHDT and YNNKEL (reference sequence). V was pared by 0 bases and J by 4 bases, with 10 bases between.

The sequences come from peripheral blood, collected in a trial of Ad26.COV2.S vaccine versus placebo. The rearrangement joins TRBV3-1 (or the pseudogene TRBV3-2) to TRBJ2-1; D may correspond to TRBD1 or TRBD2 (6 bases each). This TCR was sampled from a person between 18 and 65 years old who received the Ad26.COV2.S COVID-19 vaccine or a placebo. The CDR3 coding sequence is TGTGCCAGCAGCCAAGAGGGGGGCGGGTACAATGAGCAGTTCTTC. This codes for CASSQEGGGYNEQFF.